The rows below give T cell receptor beta chains drawn from one sample of a study of T cell repertoires in cytomegalovirus infection. MiXCR, run by TCRdb on the reads, gives a single entry per CDR3 protein. The profile shows hundreds of thousands of distinct CDR3 sequences, approximately 33% of them singletons. The antigens for these receptors are not known. The material sequenced was cultured PBMCs, taken from culture after CMV antigen stimulation. The source of these receptors is a human donor in good health (CMV status not recorded). Some clones in this sample may be carry-over from other donors' samples. Both conserved end residues are part of each CDR3. The D gene is left open where the match is weak. Clone size is given for some rows only: seen once, a few or many times, or a class if the clone is expanded.

>TRBJ2-2|-|TRBV6-8|-
TGTGCCAGCAGTTACTCGAAATTTTCATTGGGGCGACGAAACACCGGGGAGCTGTTTTTT
CASSYSKFSLGRRNTGELFF
>TRBJ1-6|-|TRBV7-2|many
TGTGCCAGCAGCTTAGTCGGTAGACCCCTCCACTTT
CASSLVGRPLHF
>TRBJ2-3|TRBD1|TRBV7-9|few
TGTGCCAGCAGCCGCACAGGGGGGCGCATAGATACGCAGTATTTT
CASSRTGGRIDTQYF
>TRBJ2-1|-|TRBV5-1|-
TGCGCCAGCAGCCCCGCCGCGGCATACAATGAGCAGTTCTTC
CASSPAAAYNEQFF
>TRBJ2-7|-|TRBV12-3/TRBV12-4|-
TGTGCCAGCAGTTCCACCGGAGAGCAGTACTTC
CASSSTGEQYF
>TRBJ1-2|TRBD1|TRBV4-1|-
TGCGCCAGCAGCCAAGTAGCCAGGGGGAACTATGGCTACACCTTC
CASSQVARGNYGYTF
>TRBJ2-7|-|TRBV30|few
TGTGCCTGGAGTACCTCCTACGAGCAGTACTTC
CAWSTSYEQYF
>TRBJ2-3|-|TRBV12-3/TRBV12-4|-
TGTGCCAGCAGTTTATTCCCCCTAAGAACCGGGACTAGCACAGATACGCAGTATTTT
CASSLFPLRTGTSTDTQYF
>TRBJ2-2|-|TRBV7-2|few
TGTGCCAGCAGCTCAATGGGCCTTCTGAACACCGGGGAGCTGTTTTTT
CASSSMGLLNTGELFF
>TRBJ2-3|-|TRBV6-2/TRBV6-3|few
TGTGCCAGCAGTTTGCGAGGAGGGGCGCAGTATTTT
CASSLRGGAQYF
>TRBJ2-3|-|TRBV28|-
TGTGCCAGCAGTTCAAGCTGGGGGGCAAGCACAGATACGCAGTATTTT
CASSSSWGASTDTQYF